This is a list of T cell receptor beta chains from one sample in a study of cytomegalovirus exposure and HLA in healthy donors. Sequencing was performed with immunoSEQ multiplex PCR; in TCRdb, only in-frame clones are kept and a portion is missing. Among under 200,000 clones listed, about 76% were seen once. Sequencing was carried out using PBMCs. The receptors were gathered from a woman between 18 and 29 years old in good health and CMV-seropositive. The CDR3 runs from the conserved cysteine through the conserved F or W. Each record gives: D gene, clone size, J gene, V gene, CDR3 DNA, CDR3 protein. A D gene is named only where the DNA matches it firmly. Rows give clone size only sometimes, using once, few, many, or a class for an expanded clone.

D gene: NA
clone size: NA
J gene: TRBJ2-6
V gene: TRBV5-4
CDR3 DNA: TGTGCCAGCAGCTTAACAGGAATAAGGTCTGGGGCCAACGTCCTGACTTTC
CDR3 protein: CASSLTGIRSGANVLTF

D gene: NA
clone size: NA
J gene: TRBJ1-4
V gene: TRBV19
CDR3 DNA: TGTGCCAGTGAAAGGGGTGAAAAACTGTTTTTT
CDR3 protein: CASERGEKLFF

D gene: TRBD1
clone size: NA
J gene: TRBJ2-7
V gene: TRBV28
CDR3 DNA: TGTGCCAGCAGCCCTCCTACAGGGGATGGGTACGAGCAGTACTTC
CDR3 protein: CASSPPTGDGYEQYF

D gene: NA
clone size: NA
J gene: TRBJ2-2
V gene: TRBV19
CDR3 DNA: TGTGCCAGTAGTCTAGACGGGGGAAGCACCGGGGAGCTGTTTTTT
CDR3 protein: CASSLDGGSTGELFF

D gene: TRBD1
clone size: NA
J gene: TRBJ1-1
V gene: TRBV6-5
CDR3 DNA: TGTGCCAGCAGTTATCTTCTGAAAGGGGGCGGAGGAGCTTTCTTT
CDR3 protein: CASSYLLKGGGGAFF

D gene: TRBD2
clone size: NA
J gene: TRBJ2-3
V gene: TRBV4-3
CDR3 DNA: TGCGCCAGCAGCCAACCAGGACTAGCGCGGGATACGCAGTATTTT
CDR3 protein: CASSQPGLARDTQYF

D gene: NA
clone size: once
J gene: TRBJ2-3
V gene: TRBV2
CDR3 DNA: TGTGCCAGCAGTGAAGCATACACAGATACGCAGTATTTT
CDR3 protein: CASSEAYTDTQYF

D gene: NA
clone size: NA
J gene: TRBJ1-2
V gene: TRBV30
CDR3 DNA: TGTGCCCGAGCCCTTGGGACACCCCATGGCTACACCTTC
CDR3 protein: CARALGTPHGYTF

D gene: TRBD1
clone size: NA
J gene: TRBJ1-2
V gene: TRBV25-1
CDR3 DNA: TGTGCCAGCAGTGATCCCTGGACAGGAGGATATGGCTACACCTTC
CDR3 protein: CASSDPWTGGYGYTF

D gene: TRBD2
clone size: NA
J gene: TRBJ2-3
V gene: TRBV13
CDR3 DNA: TGTGCCAGCAGCTGGGGACTAGCGGGGGTTGGGGCCACAGATACGCAGTATTTT
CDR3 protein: CASSWGLAGVGATDTQYF

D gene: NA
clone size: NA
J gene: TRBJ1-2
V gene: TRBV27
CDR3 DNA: TGTGCCAGCAGTTCATCCGTCGGGGAAGCTAACTATGGCTACACCTTC
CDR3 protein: CASSSSVGEANYGYTF

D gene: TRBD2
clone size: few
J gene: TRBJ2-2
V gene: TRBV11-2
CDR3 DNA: TGTGCCAGCAGCCTACTAGCGGGCGTGAACACCGGGGAGCTGTTTTTT
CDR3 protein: CASSLLAGVNTGELFF

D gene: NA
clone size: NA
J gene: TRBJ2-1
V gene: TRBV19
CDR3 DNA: TGTGCCAGCCGAACAGGGTACAATGAGCAGTTCTTC
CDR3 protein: CASRTGYNEQFF